What follows are 13 T cell receptor beta chains derived from one specimen sequenced in a study of T cells in tuberculosis. Thawed, overnight-rested PBMC were stained with GMM-loaded CD1B tetramer, viability dye and anti-CD3, then sorted. The lipid loaded on the CD1B tetramers was C32 glucose monomycolate from Rhodococcus equi. Measured with immunoSEQ multiplex PCR; TCRdb has only the in-frame clones, and not every one. The sample contains about 58,000 clones, 70% to 90% of which appear only once. Sequencing used CD1b-GMM tetramer-negative cells sorted from PBMCs. All receptors derive from an adult woman with latent tuberculosis.

This chain joins TRBV30 and TRBJ2-1; 7 bases map to TRBD2. The CDR3 runs to 16 residues. With V trimmed by 1 base and J by 0 bases, 6 bases remained unmatched. The V gene's germline CDR1 is GTSNPN and CDR2 SVGIG (reference sequence). In DNA, the CDR3 is TGTGCCTGGAGTGCCCGGCGGGGGAGCTCCTACAATGAGCAGTTCTTC. This gives the protein CAWSARRGSSYNEQFF.

The J gene is TRBJ2-5, the V gene TRBV4-3; 8 bases map to TRBD2. The CDR3 spans 15 residues. V lost 1 base and J lost 4; bases outside the gene matches: 5. Germline CDR1 LGHNA, CDR2 YSLEER. The DNA for the CDR3 is TGCGCCAGCAGCCAAGTCCGGGAGGGTAGAGAGACCCAGTACTTC. This codes for CASSQVREGRETQYF.

The chain joins TRBV28 to TRBJ1-2, with D uncertain. CDR1 is MDHEN, CDR2 SYDVKM, per germline. The ends were cut back, 6 bases at V and 1 base at J, with 15 bases in the middle. This CDR3 is built from 15 residues. This CDR3 is CASSPPARNNYGYTF. The CDR3 DNA reads as TGTGCCAGCAGCCCCCCGGCTAGGAATAACTATGGCTACACCTTC.

This rearrangement joins TRBV11-3 to TRBJ2-7, with TRBD2 matching 8 bases. The CDR3 has 16 residues. Trimming cost V 3 bases and J 1 base; bases outside gene matches: 8. Germline assignment: CDR1 SGHNT and CDR2 YENEEA. CDR3 residues: CASSFTSGSGSYEQYF. CDR3 bases: TGTGCCAGCAGCTTTACGAGCGGGAGTGGGTCCTACGAGCAGTACTTC.

This clone has more than one count but fewer than ten. The CDR3 region has the DNA TGTGCCAGTAGTATCGGGGTAGGCACTAATGAAAAACTGTTTTTT. Amino acid sequence: CASSIGVGTNEKLFF. This rearrangement joins TRBV19 to TRBJ1-4; D is unclear. The ends were cut back, 3 bases at V and 2 bases at J, with 10 bases in the middle. Germline values: CDR1 LNHDA, CDR2 SQIVND (reference sequence). The CDR3 has 15 residues.

V gene TRBV2 combines with J gene TRBJ1-1; D gene unclear. The germline V and J ends were trimmed by 4 bases and 11 bases, with 11 bases remaining between them. Looked up from germline, CDR1 is SNHLY and CDR2 is FYNNEI. The CDR3 loop spans 11 amino acids. CDR3 DNA sequence: TGTGCCAGCAGTGGAGGCATTTTGGCTTTCTTT. It specifies CASSGGILAFF.

The gene calls are TRBV5-4 and TRBJ2-3; unclear D gene. The CDR3 extends over 12 amino acids. Germline lookup yields CDR1 SGHNT and CDR2 YYREEE (reference sequence). Trimming pared 4 bases from V and 2 bases from J, leaving 5 bases between. CDR3 DNA sequence: TGTGCCAGCAGCCAGAACACAGATACGCAGTATTTT. The encoded protein is CASSQNTDTQYF.

This clone was found a few times. This chain connects TRBV5-4 to TRBJ2-3, with a weak D call TRBD2 (5 bases). Germline-derived CDR1 and CDR2 are SGHNT and YYREEE (reference sequence). The CDR3 has 13 residues. Trimming took off 5 bases at V and 3 bases at J, with 10 bases between the two ends. This chain's CDR3 is CASRYGGTDTQYF. The CDR3, as DNA: TGTGCCAGCAGATATGGCGGGACAGATACGCAGTATTTT.

The V gene is TRBV9, the J gene TRBJ1-2; the D is unclear. Germline V CDR1 and CDR2: SGDLS, YYNGEE. The CDR3 is 15 amino acids. Between the trimmed V and J ends, which lost 0 bases and 6 bases, there was a span of 15 bases. The CDR3 here is CASSVAGSGRDGYTF. The CDR3 DNA reads as TGTGCCAGCAGCGTAGCTGGGAGCGGTCGTGATGGCTACACCTTC.

DNA for the CDR3: TGTGCCCTCGAACTAGCGGCGAGCACAGATACGCAGTATTTT. It specifies CALELAASTDTQYF. V gene TRBV10-3 combines with J gene TRBJ2-3; 8 bases map to TRBD2. The germline V gene has CDR1 ENHRY and CDR2 SYGVKD. The CDR3 totals 14 residues. V dropped 11 bases and J dropped 0; count of bases not matched to a gene: 7.

The chain is built from TRBV7-6 and TRBJ1-5; D remains ambiguous. The CDR3 runs 13 residues. V lost 1 base and J 6 bases, leaving 7 bases between the germline ends. Germline CDR1 and CDR2: SGHVS and FNYEAQ. DNA for the CDR3: TGTGCCAGCAGCTTAGAGGAGGGTCAGCCCCAGCATTTT. Protein: CASSLEEGQPQHF.

V and J are TRBV2 and TRBJ2-1; the match to TRBD2 covers 12 bases. The CDR3 spans 15 residues. The junction had 5 bases not matched to a gene; V was cut back by 4 bases and J by 7 bases. Germline V gene lookup returns CDR1 SNHLY and CDR2 FYNNEI. CDR3 DNA sequence: TGTGCCAGCAGTGCCTCTAGCGGGGGGGCGAATGAGCAGTTCTTC. Its translation: CASSASSGGANEQFF.

The rearrangement uses TRBV6-5 and TRBJ2-3; D not certain. The V and J ends lost 8 bases and 0 bases respectively, with 12 bases between them. Germline assignment: CDR1 MNHEY and CDR2 SVGAGI. This CDR3 has 14 residues. In DNA form, the CDR3 reads TGTGCCAGCGCTCTGGCGGCTAGCACAGATACGCAGTATTTT. As protein: CASALAASTDTQYF.